This entry describes one T cell receptor (beta chain). Antigen unknown. This CDR3 comprises 15 residues. Trimming took 4 bases from V and 7 from J; bases not matched to a gene: 12. Germline lookup yields CDR1 MNHEY and CDR2 SMNVEV (reference sequence). The source of the sample is a study of OX40 agonist ivuxolimab in advanced cancers. Study-level points and caveats: Relative to CD4+ cells, CD8+ T cells on average had more expanded clones.

Clones were read by immunoSEQ multiplex PCR, and TCRdb kept only the in-frame ones, dropping some. Among around 30,000 clones listed, roughly 90% were seen once. The rearrangement links TRBV27 to TRBJ2-7, with 8 bases identical to TRBD2. Source: CD4+ or CD8+ T cells sorted from blood, taken in a trial of the OX40 agonist ivuxolimab. This sequence originates from an adult with an advanced solid tumor such as melanoma, head and neck, liver or kidney cancer. CDR3 in amino acids: CASSSHSGGPREQYF. DNA for the CDR3: TGTGCCAGCAGTTCACATTCGGGGGGGCCTCGGGAGCAGTACTTC.